This T cell receptor (beta chain) appears in the sequencing data of a study of shared clonotypes between healthy human individuals. The study, taken as a whole, reports: Tissues were not sampled, only blood, and their repertoires likely differ. Clonotypes which were not shared had lower generation probabilities than clonotypes that all four donors shared. Naive subsets, compared against memory subsets, generally had larger estimated richness values.

As regards this clone: Its matching antigen is unknown.

The table came from immunoSEQ multiplex PCR; TCRdb's copy has only in-frame clones and leaves some out. In the table there are 2,500,000 or so clones, around 93% of which are singletons. With V trimmed by 6 bases and J by 5 bases, 3 bases remained unmatched. The germline V gene encodes CDR1 SNHLY and CDR2 FYNNEI. CDR3 length: 14 residues. This TCR derives from a man aged 18 to 29 in good health. Some clones in this sample may be carry-over from other donors' samples. The V call is TRBV2, the J call TRBJ1-4, with 10 bases matching TRBD1. Specimen: naive CD4+ T cells from PBMCs. Sample subset: CD45RA+ positively selected. Here the CDR3 DNA reads TGTGCCAGCAGGTCGGGACAGGGGAATGAAAAACTGTTTTTT. Its protein is CASRSGQGNEKLFF. Full variable domain (rest looked up from reference TRBV2 and TRBJ1-4): EPEVTQTPSHQVTQMGQEVILRCVPISNHLYFYWYRQILGQKVEFLVSFYNNEISEKSEIFDDQFSVERPDGSNFTLKIRSTKLEDSAMYFCASRSGQGNEKLFFGSGTQLSVL.